This entry describes one TCR beta chain. What it recognizes is unknown. Looked up from germline, CDR1 is SGHNT and CDR2 is YENEEA. The CDR3 spans 15 residues. Every patient with CD3G deficiency had evidence of autoimmunity. At testing, patients were 2 to 39 years old, with reduced naive and increased memory T-cell proportions. Sorting split CD4+ cells into CD25-high CD127-low Tregs and CD25-low CD127-high conventional T cells. Primers: 52 TRBV forward and 13 TRBJ reverse. TCRdb's table, derived via immunoSEQ multiplex PCR, lists solely in-frame clones and lacks some. In the table there are tens of thousands of clones, about 88% of which are singletons. These data are taken from a study of regulatory T cells. Study-wide findings and caveats: Hydrophobic residues at CDR3 positions 6 and 7 were enriched in conventional CD4+ T cells of CD3G-deficient patients.

The chain combines TRBV11-3 with TRBJ2-5; TRBD1 aligns across 10 bases. TRBJ2-7 matches the DNA end more closely, so the J call is doubtful. This clonotype originated in a child between 5 and 17 years old with CD3G deficiency. The sequenced sample was conventional CD4+ T cells sorted from blood. CDR3 nucleotide sequence: TGTGCCAGCAGCCCGGGACAGGGGCTGGGCTACGAGCAGTACTTC. Its translation: CASSPGQGLGYEQYF.